This is a list of T cell receptor beta chains from one sample in a study of post-analysis software for immune sequencing data. TCRdb reprocessed the PCR reads via MiXCR and lists one record per CDR3 protein. The sample shows about 810,000 distinct CDR3 sequences, around 50% of them seen only once. What was sequenced was blood. All receptors come from a girl aged 10-17 years with multiple sclerosis. The CDR3 runs from the conserved cysteine through the conserved F or W. The D gene is left open where the match is weak. Size is stated for part of the rows, as once, few or many counts, or as a class when the clone is expanded.

-	11	TRBV20-1	TRBJ2-7	-	TGCAGTGCGAGCAGGGTAGACGAGCAGTACTTC	CSASRVDEQYF
-	13	TRBV7-9	TRBJ1-1	-	TGTGCCAGCAGCTCCCCCGAGCTCGCTGAAGCTTTCTTT	CASSSPELAEAFF
TRBD1	13	TRBV29-1	TRBJ1-1	-	TGCAGCGTTAGGGGACAGAAGAACACTGAAGCTTTCTTT	CSVRGQKNTEAFF
-	13	TRBV4-1	TRBJ1-2	-	TGCGCCAGCAGCCAACCGACAGGTTACGGCTACACCTTC	CASSQPTGYGYTF
-	12	TRBV5-6	TRBJ1-2	-	TGTGCCAGCAGCCGGGGGGACTATGGCTACACCTTC	CASSRGDYGYTF
-	16	TRBV7-8	TRBJ1-4	-	TGTGCCAGCAGCTTAGCGGACAGTCGTCATAATGAAAAACTGTTTTTT	CASSLADSRHNEKLFF
TRBD1	13	TRBV7-3	TRBJ1-2	-	TGTGCCAGCAGCCCCGGCAGGGGGAATGGCTACACCTTC	CASSPGRGNGYTF
-	14	TRBV27	TRBJ2-7	-	TGTGCCAGCAGTTTACTTAGTGGGGGCGCCGAGCAGTACTTC	CASSLLSGGAEQYF
-	12	TRBV3-1	TRBJ2-7	few	TGTGCCAGCAGCCAAGCCGCCTACGAGCAGTACTTC	CASSQAAYEQYF
-	13	TRBV12-3/TRBV12-4	TRBJ1-1	-	TGTGCCAGCGGGTCGACAGCCAATTTTGAAGCTTTCTTT	CASGSTANFEAFF
-	12	TRBV12-3/TRBV12-4	TRBJ2-1	-	TGTGCCAGCAGTAAACAGCGAGGAGAGCAGTTCTTC	CASSKQRGEQFF
TRBD2	14	TRBV5-6	TRBJ2-3	few	TGTGCCAGTACTAGCGGGGGGAACACAGATACGCAGTATTTT	CASTSGGNTDTQYF
-	14	TRBV20-1	TRBJ2-7	few	TGCAGTGCTAGAGATGAGGGGGGCTCCTACGAGCAGTACTTC	CSARDEGGSYEQYF